The entry below describes one TCR beta chain. This record comes from a study of blood T cell repertoires in COVID-19. Study-wide background: Material from acute and convalescent COVID-19 was sourced from the United States, Italy and Spain. Sample material is recorded as cDNA or gDNA derived from T cells, B-cell-depleted T cells, or PBMCs.

From germline, CDR1 is MNHEY and CDR2 SVGAGI. This CDR3 spans 13 amino acids. V was pared by 0 bases and J by 3 bases, with 5 bases between. Per the original methods: Amplification from reference gene primers served as the basis for estimated nucleated cell counts. The protocol was immunoSEQ multiplex PCR, while the TCRdb copy is restricted to in-frame clones and leaves out a portion. V, J and clone size are taken as reported in that table, and D and trimming were inferred from the DNA itself. The profile shows over 60,000 clones, approximately 84% of them singletons. Sequencing was carried out using peripheral blood. The rearrangement links TRBV6-5 to TRBJ1-1; D is uncertain. The clonotype comes from a human donor in a cohort sampled during active COVID-19. This CDR3 is CASSYSPDTEAFF. CDR3 DNA sequence: TGTGCCAGCAGTTACTCTCCTGACACTGAAGCTTTCTTT.